Detailed here is one TCR beta chain. Its target is unknown. PRAID combined immunodeficiency and autoinflammation. The data derive from a study of stem cell transplantation in POMP-related autoinflammatory disease. Study-wide context: Before transplant: CD4+ naive skewing, low CD8+ proportions, reduced cytokine secretion. General study points: Across all analyzed T-cell subsets, patients with PRAID tended toward reduced diversity and increased clonality.

Sequencing was performed with immunoSEQ multiplex PCR; in TCRdb, only in-frame clones are kept and a portion is missing. The repertoire holds more than 20,000 clones, with 75% to 90% as singletons. V was clipped by 3 bases and J by 9 bases, with 15 bases between them. Germline V gene sequence: CDR1 SNHLY, CDR2 FYNNEI. CDR3 length: 14 amino acids. The J gene is TRBJ1-5, the V gene TRBV2; D not certain. The source of this sequence is a human donor with POMP-related autoinflammation and immune dysregulation (PRAID). The starting material was CD4+ T cells from PBMCs, obtained before stem cell transplantation. The CDR3 sequence: CASSDPTRSGPQHF. The DNA of the CDR3 is TGTGCCAGCAGTGACCCGACTCGTTCGGGGCCCCAGCATTTT.